What follows are 16 T cell receptor beta chains derived from one specimen sequenced in a study of T cells in Graves' hyperthyroidism and ophthalmopathy. Template material for amplifying TCR beta CDR3 regions consisted of RNA transcripts. Primed by the HTBI set, a first-round RT-PCR was run on the TCR CDR3. TCRdb re-called the multiplex PCR reads through MiXCR, storing one row per CDR3 protein. The sample has 340,000 or so distinct CDR3 sequences, 16% seen once. The specimen was blood. The receptor set was obtained from a man in his thirties or forties with Graves' hyperthyroidism.

This clonotype appeared many times. The chain carries TRBV30 and TRBJ2-3; D gene ambiguous. The germline V gene encodes CDR1 GTSNPN and CDR2 SVGIG (reference sequence). This CDR3 has 11 residues. V lost 5 bases, J lost 11 bases, and 14 bases lay in between. The CDR3 sequence: CAWAADRKQYF. In DNA, the CDR3 is TGTGCCTGGGCGGCGGATAGGAAGCAGTATTTT.

This clonotype was counted only a few times. This chain connects TRBV5-6 to TRBJ1-5; 9 bases map to TRBD1. Germline CDR1 and CDR2: SGHDT and YYEEEE. Losses at the gene ends were 4 bases for V and 8 bases for J; bases not matched to a gene: 4. The CDR3 has 13 amino acids. CDR3 loop: CASSRDREKPQHF. For the CDR3, the DNA is TGTGCCAGCAGCAGGGACAGGGAGAAGCCCCAGCATTTT.

This clonotype was counted at least ten times. The chain has TRBV7-3 and TRBJ2-6, with D unresolved. In germline, CDR1 is SGHTA, CDR2 FQGTGA. CDR3 size: 16 residues. V was trimmed by 3 bases and J by 0 bases, leaving 9 bases between them. Written as DNA, the CDR3 is TGTGCCAGCAGCTTCCTCTCTTCCTCTGGGGCCAACGTCCTGACTTTC. Amino acid sequence: CASSFLSSSGANVLTF.

This clonotype has at least ten counts. The V gene is TRBV2, the J gene TRBJ2-1, with TRBD1 matching 7 bases. CDR1 is SNHLY, CDR2 FYNNEI, per germline. V lost 7 bases and J lost 0; bases outside the gene matches: 6. The CDR3 sequence is 15 residues long. CDR3: CASTEGAYSYNEQFF. CDR3 nucleotides: TGTGCCAGCACCGAGGGGGCATACTCCTACAATGAGCAGTTCTTC.

This clonotype was observed at least ten times. The gene calls are TRBV20-1 and TRBJ1-2; D gene unclear. The CDR3 is 15 amino acids. Germline V gene lookup returns CDR1 DFQATT and CDR2 SNEGSKA (reference sequence). Trimming stripped 0 bases from V and 6 bases from J, with 17 bases between. The CDR3 region is CSARDFDAGGDGYTF. CDR3 sequence (DNA): TGCAGTGCTAGAGACTTTGATGCCGGCGGAGATGGCTACACCTTC.

This chain uses TRBV10-3 with TRBJ1-2; 7 bases match TRBD1. The germline V gene has CDR1 ENHRY and CDR2 SYGVKD. The J segment lost 7 bases and the V segment lost 6 bases, leaving 17 bases of the junction unmatched. The CDR3 has 16 amino acids. The CDR3 DNA sequence: TGTGCCATCAGACGACAGGGAAGTGCCCTATTTAGTGGCTACACCTTC. As protein: CAIRRQGSALFSGYTF.

This clonotype appeared many times. The V call is TRBV7-9, the J call TRBJ2-1; 10 nucleotides agree with TRBD1. This CDR3 has 15 residues. J gave up 11 bases and V 1 base, and 8 bases lay outside the gene matches. Germline V lookup: CDR1 SEHNR, CDR2 FQNEAQ (reference sequence). CDR3 region: CASSLEGTGAMKQFF. DNA for the CDR3: TGTGCCAGCAGCTTAGAAGGGACAGGGGCTATGAAGCAGTTCTTC. The full variable domain, its missing parts supplied by reference TRBV7-9 and TRBJ2-1, is DTGVSQNPRHKITKRGQNVTFRCDPISEHNRLYWYRQTLGQGPEFLTYFQNEAQLEKSRLLSDRFSAERPKGSFSTLEIQRTEQGDSAMYLCASSLEGTGAMKQFFGPGTRLTVL.

This clonotype has a count of ten or more. V and J are TRBV7-9 and TRBJ1-3; D gene uncertain. The CDR3 contains 16 residues. V lost 1 base, J lost 0 bases, and 10 bases lay in between. From germline, CDR1 is SEHNR and CDR2 FQNEAQ (reference sequence). The CDR3 region is CASSLDNTLSGNTIYF. DNA of the CDR3: TGTGCCAGCAGCTTAGATAACACCCTCTCTGGAAACACCATATATTTT. The complete variable domain, with remaining parts taken from reference TRBV7-9 and TRBJ1-3, reads DTGVSQNPRHKITKRGQNVTFRCDPISEHNRLYWYRQTLGQGPEFLTYFQNEAQLEKSRLLSDRFSAERPKGSFSTLEIQRTEQGDSAMYLCASSLDNTLSGNTIYFGEGSWLTVV.

Ten or more counts support this clonotype. The chain is built from TRBV28 and TRBJ2-3, with 7 bases aligning to TRBD1. CDR3 size: 14 residues. The germline V gene has CDR1 MDHEN and CDR2 SYDVKM. V was pared by 4 bases and J by 4 bases, with 5 bases of the junction left unmatched. DNA for the CDR3: TGTGCCAGCAGTTCTCGAACAGGGGCAGATACGCAGTATTTT. It specifies CASSSRTGADTQYF.

This clonotype was observed at least ten times. This chain links TRBV7-2 with TRBJ2-7; 10 nucleotides align to TRBD2. CDR1 SGHTA and CDR2 FQGNSA come from the germline V gene. V lost 3 bases and J lost 7; bases outside the gene matches: 9. The CDR3 spans 15 residues. The CDR3 coding sequence is TGTGCCAGCAGCTTGGGTCCAGCGGGAGGGAATGAGCAGTACTTC. It codes for CASSLGPAGGNEQYF.

In this sample, this clonotype turned up a few times. The rearrangement links TRBV7-2 to TRBJ2-2; D is perhaps TRBD1 (6 bases). The V and J ends lost 4 bases and 6 bases respectively, with 9 bases between them. The germline gives CDR1 SGHTA, CDR2 FQGNSA. This CDR3 has 13 residues. Here the CDR3 reads CASSYRVPGELFF. The CDR3 nucleotides read TGTGCCAGCAGCTACAGGGTTCCCGGGGAGCTGTTTTTT. The full variable domain, in which reference TRBV7-2 and TRBJ2-2 provide the parts outside the CDR3, is GAGVSQSPSNKVTEKGKDVELRCDPISGHTALYWYRQSLGQGLEFLIYFQGNSAPDKSGLPSDRFSAERTGGSVSTLTIQRTQQEDSAVYLCASSYRVPGELFFGEGSRLTVL.

Remarks on this clonotype: A read error may be the cause here, since a much bigger clone is one base away. The chain uses TRBV6-5 and TRBJ1-1; no clear D gene. The CDR3 has 16 residues. The germline CDR1 and CDR2 sequences are MNHEY and SVGAGI. Trimming stripped 3 bases from V and 5 bases from J, with 19 bases between. CDR3 sequence: CASSYGMAHGGTEAFF. Here the CDR3 DNA reads TGTGCCAGCAGTTATGGAATGGCCCACGGAGGTACTGAAGCTTTCTTT.

This clonotype occurred many times. The chain carries TRBV6-2 or TRBV6-3 and TRBJ1-1, with TRBD1 as a possible D gene (5 bases). CDR3 size: 16 residues. V lost 5 bases to trimming and J lost 4 bases, with 20 bases between them. In germline, CDR1 is MNHEY, CDR2 SVGEGT. The CDR3 here is CASSKKGTVDVTEAFF. CDR3 DNA: TGTGCCAGCAGTAAAAAGGGGACCGTGGACGTCACTGAAGCTTTCTTT.

This clonotype was seen repeatedly, ten times or more. The genes are TRBV2 and TRBJ2-5; 7 bases are shared with TRBD2. J was trimmed by 1 base and V by 6 bases; bases with no gene match: 5. CDR1 SNHLY and CDR2 FYNNEI come from the germline V gene. This CDR3 is built from 14 residues. As DNA, the CDR3 is TGTGCCAGCAGCGAGACTAGCTTCCAAGAGACCCAGTACTTC. This codes for CASSETSFQETQYF.

As to this clonotype: This sequence may be a read error, since a much larger clone differs from it by one base. This chain uses TRBV6-2 or TRBV6-3 with TRBJ2-1, with 9 bases lining up with TRBD2. This CDR3 comprises 13 residues. Germline values: CDR1 MNHEY, CDR2 SVGEGT. The CDR3 nucleotides read TGTGCCACCCGACTAGCGGTTTACAATGAGCAGTCCTTC. Encoded protein: CATRLAVYNEQSF.

This clonotype occurred many times. The V gene is TRBV6-1, the J gene TRBJ1-1; D ambiguous. Between the trimmed V and J ends, which lost 3 bases and 8 bases, there was a span of 4 bases. The germline CDR1 and CDR2 sequences are MNHNS and SASEGT. CDR3 size: 10 residues. The CDR3 here is CASSEVEAFF. The CDR3 nucleotides read TGTGCCAGCAGTGAGGTCGAAGCTTTCTTT.